The subject of this entry is one T cell receptor beta chain. The antigen is unknown. This record belongs to a study of shared clonotypes between healthy human individuals. Overall study findings and caveats: Clonotype sharing among donors was thought likely to change with sequencing depth. Generally, naive subsets (rather than memory subsets) showed larger estimated richness.

Repertoires were generated with immunoSEQ multiplex PCR, while TCRdb's copy carries only in-frame clones and drops some. This table has fewer than 700,000 clones, roughly 95% appearing once. Trimming took 2 bases from V and 0 from J; bases not matched to a gene: 12. The CDR3 is made up of 18 amino acids. CDR1 and CDR2 (germline): SGHNT, YYREEE (reference sequence). Naive-designated CD8 cells lacked CD45RO, were positively enriched for CCR7, and omitted terminally differentiated effector memory CD45RA+ cells. The chain uses TRBV5-4 and TRBJ2-3; TRBD1 aligns across 7 bases. The sequencing sample was made of naive CD8+ T cells sorted from blood. This TCR came from a woman under 40 in good health. CDR3 bases: TGTGCCAGCAGCTTCGGGACAGCTCTTTTTACTAGCACAGATACGCAGTATTTT. Protein product: CASSFGTALFTSTDTQYF.